This T cell receptor (beta chain) was observed in a study of blood T cell repertoires in COVID-19. Study as a whole: COVID-19 samples, acute and convalescent, were from the United States, Italy and Spain. The cDNA or gDNA used as material had been derived from T cells, B-cell-depleted T cells, or PBMCs.

The CDR3 loop spans 17 amino acids. Per the germline V gene, CDR1 is LGHNA and CDR2 is YNFKEQ. V was pared by 1 base and J by 8 bases, with 22 bases between. In the original workflow: Reference gene primer amplification gave nucleated cell count estimates. Only in-frame clones appear in the TCRdb table, and some are missing; sequencing was by immunoSEQ multiplex PCR. From that table come the V and J calls and clone size; the DNA was used to work out D and trimming. The profile shows roughly 300,000 clones, 83% of them singletons. The rearrangement uses TRBV4-2 and TRBJ2-3; weak D call: TRBD2 (7 bases). This TCR came from a woman between 50 and 59 years old who had recovered from COVID-19. The material sequenced was peripheral blood. The CDR3 coding sequence is TGTGCCAGCAGCCAAGGGGGGGGCACCACAGGAGCAGTTACGCAGTATTTT. Translation: CASSQGGGTTGAVTQYF.